This TCR beta chain was captured in a study of blood T cell repertoires in COVID-19. Overall study: Material from acute and convalescent COVID-19 was sourced from the United States, Italy and Spain. From T cells, B-cell-depleted T cells, or PBMCs came the material, which was cDNA or gDNA.

Trimming pared 2 bases from V and 3 bases from J, leaving 11 bases between. Germline CDR1 and CDR2: KGHSY and FQNENV. The CDR3 spans 15 residues. Assay: immunoSEQ multiplex PCR; the TCRdb copy retains only in-frame clones and omits some. The data contain some 380,000 clones, over 65% of them singletons. The specimen sequenced was peripheral blood. V is TRBV16 and J is TRBJ1-5, with TRBD1 as a possible D gene (5 bases). This clonotype was obtained from a human donor with acute or convalescent COVID-19. The donor label of this sample is uncertain. DNA for the CDR3: TGTGCCAGCAGCCAAGCTTGGGGACTCAATCAGCCCCAGCATTTT. This gives the protein CASSQAWGLNQPQHF.